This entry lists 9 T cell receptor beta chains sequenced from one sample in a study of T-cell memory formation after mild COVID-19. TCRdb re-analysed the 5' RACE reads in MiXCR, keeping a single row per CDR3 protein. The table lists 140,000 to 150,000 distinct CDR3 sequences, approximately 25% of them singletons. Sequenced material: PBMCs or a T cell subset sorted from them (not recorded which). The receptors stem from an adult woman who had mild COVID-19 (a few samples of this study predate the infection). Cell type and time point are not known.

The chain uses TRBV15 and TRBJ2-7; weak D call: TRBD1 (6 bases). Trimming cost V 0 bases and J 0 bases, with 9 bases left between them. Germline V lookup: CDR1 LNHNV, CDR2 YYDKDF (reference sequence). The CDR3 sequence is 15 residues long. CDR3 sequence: CATSRDRQASYEQYF. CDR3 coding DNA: TGTGCCACCAGCAGAGATCGACAGGCCTCCTACGAGCAGTACTTC.

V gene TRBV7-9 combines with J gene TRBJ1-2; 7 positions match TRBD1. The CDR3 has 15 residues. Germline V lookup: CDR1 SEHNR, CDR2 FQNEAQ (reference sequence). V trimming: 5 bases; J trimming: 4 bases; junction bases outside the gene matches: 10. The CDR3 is CASSGPTGNVYGYTF. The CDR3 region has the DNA TGTGCCAGCAGCGGCCCGACAGGGAACGTCTATGGCTACACCTTC.

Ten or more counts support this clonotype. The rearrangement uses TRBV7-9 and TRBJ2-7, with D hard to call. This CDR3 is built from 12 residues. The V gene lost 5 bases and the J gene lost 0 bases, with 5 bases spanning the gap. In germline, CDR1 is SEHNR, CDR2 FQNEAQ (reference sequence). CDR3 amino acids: CASSPNSYEQYF. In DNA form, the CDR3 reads TGTGCCAGCAGCCCCAACTCCTACGAGCAGTACTTC.

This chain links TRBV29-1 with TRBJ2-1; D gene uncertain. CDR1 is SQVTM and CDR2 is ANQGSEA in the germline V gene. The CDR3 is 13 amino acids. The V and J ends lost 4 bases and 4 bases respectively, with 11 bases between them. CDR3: CSVVGRNYNEQFF. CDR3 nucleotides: TGCAGCGTTGTAGGCAGGAATTACAATGAGCAGTTCTTC.

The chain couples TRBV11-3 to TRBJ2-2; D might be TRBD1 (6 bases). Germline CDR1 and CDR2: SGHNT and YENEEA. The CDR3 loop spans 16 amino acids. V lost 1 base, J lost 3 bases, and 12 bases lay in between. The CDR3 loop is CASSLGSQGYTGELFF. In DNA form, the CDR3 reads TGTGCCAGCAGCTTAGGATCCCAGGGGTACACCGGGGAGCTGTTTTTT.

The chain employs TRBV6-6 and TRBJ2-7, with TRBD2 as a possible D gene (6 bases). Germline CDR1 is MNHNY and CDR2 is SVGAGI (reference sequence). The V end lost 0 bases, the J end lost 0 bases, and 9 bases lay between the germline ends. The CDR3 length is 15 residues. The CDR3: CASSYSEGSSYEQYF. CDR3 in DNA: TGTGCCAGCAGTTACTCGGAGGGTAGCTCCTACGAGCAGTACTTC.

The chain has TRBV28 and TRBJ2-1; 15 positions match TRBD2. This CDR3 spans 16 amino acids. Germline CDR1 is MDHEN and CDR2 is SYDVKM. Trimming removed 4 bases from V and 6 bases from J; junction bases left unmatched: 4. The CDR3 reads CASSSGLAGGGNEQFF. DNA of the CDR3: TGTGCCAGCAGTTCGGGACTAGCGGGAGGAGGCAATGAGCAGTTCTTC.

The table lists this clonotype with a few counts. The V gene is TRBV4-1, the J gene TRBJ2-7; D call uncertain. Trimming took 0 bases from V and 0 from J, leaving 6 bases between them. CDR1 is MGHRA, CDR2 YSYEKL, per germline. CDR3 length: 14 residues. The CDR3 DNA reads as TGCGCCAGCAGCCAAGAGCAGAGCTCCTACGAGCAGTACTTC. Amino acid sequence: CASSQEQSSYEQYF.

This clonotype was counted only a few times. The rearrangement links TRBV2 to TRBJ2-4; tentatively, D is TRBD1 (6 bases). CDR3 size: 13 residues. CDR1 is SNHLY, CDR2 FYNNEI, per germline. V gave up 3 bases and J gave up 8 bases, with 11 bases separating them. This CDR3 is CASSDRGRDIQYF. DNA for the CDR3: TGTGCCAGCAGTGACAGGGGAAGGGACATTCAGTACTTC. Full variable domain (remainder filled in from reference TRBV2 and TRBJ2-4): EPEVTQTPSHQVTQMGQEVILRCVPISNHLYFYWYRQILGQKVEFLVSFYNNEISEKSEIFDDQFSVERPDGSNFTLKIRSTKLEDSAMYFCASSDRGRDIQYFGAGTRLSVL.